The T cell receptor (beta chain) described here comes from a study of blood T cell repertoires in COVID-19. In the study overall: The origin of the acute and convalescent COVID-19 samples was the United States, Italy and Spain.

Germline V gene sequence: CDR1 SGHDT, CDR2 YYEEEE. Trimming pared 4 bases from V and 2 bases from J, leaving 12 bases between. The CDR3 contains 15 residues. Sequenced by immunoSEQ multiplex PCR; TCRdb stores in-frame clones only, minus some. Of tens of thousands of clones in the sample, roughly nine tenths are singletons; the top ten hold around 30%. The clonotype comes from a woman aged 80 or over with acute or convalescent COVID-19. Sequencing was performed on peripheral blood. This chain uses TRBV5-6 with TRBJ1-4, with D unclear. This chain's CDR3 is CASSPSGGTNEKLFF. The CDR3 nucleotides are TGTGCCAGCAGCCCGTCAGGTGGTACTAATGAAAAACTGTTTTTT.